This TCR beta chain originates from a study of blood T cell repertoires in COVID-19 (TCRdb year 2020). Regarding the study in general: Samples covering the acute and convalescent phases of COVID-19 were provided by collaborators in the United States, Italy and Spain. The prospective study material was composed of cDNA or gDNA derived from T cells, B-cell-depleted T cells, or PBMCs. Subjects who had been exposed to COVID-19, were actively infected with it, or had recovered from it provided the deeply sampled blood TCRbeta repertoires that made up the dataset. The repertoires were released in a freely available public database meant as a resource for research on the immune response to SARS-CoV-2. The samples were drawn from the first 160 participants of the ongoing ImmuneRACE study and from roughly 1,300 subjects provided by 6 global collaborators. A de-identified subject ID, COVID-19 status, age in years and sex were almost always included in the sample metadata. Where available, HLA class I and class II types were obtained from metadata supplied by the sample provider rather than from assay-based typing.

The investigation overall reported the following: How much clinical and demographic metadata was included differed by source and by participant, and the metadata was provided uncurated.

Notes on this clone: Its antigen remains undetermined. No base-level quality is on record; no much larger clone is a single base apart.

TCRbeta CDR3 regions were amplified from genomic DNA by means of the immunoSEQ Assay, a bias-controlled multiplex PCR. On the study's bioinformatics: The number of nucleated cells in each sample was estimated from the amplification of reference gene primers within the assay. To quantify the absolute abundance of each unique TCRbeta CDR3 rearrangement, sequence reads were collapsed and filtered. For each sample, productive Simpson clonality was calculated as the square root of Simpson's diversity index across productive rearrangements. TCRdb limited this immuneACCESS table to in-frame rearrangements with V and J called. A share of clones is missing; checked studies link under half to unresolved V genes, and the rest is unexplained. The DNA gave D and trimming, while V, J and clone size come from that table. Within this sample are about 130,000 clones, with 85% to 90% of them counted one time only. 5% to 8% of the sample belongs to the ten largest clones.

Whole blood was collected in K2EDTA tubes by collaborating institutions according to the institutions' own protocols. For TCRbeta analysis, collaborator samples were shipped as frozen whole blood, as isolated PBMCs, or as DNA extracted from either sample type. This clonotype was sampled from a man older than 75 with active or convalescent COVID-19. The sequenced sample was peripheral blood.

The DNA is as follows: TGTGCCAGCAGTTTAAGGGGGCCGTATCAGCCCCAGCATTTT. It encodes CASSLRGPYQPQHF. The chain uses TRBV27 and TRBJ1-5, and TRBD1 aligns with 7 junction nucleotides. V lost 2 bases and J lost 5 bases, and the count of bases not matched to a germline gene is 3. The germline V gene encodes CDR1 MNHEY and CDR2 SMNVEV (reference sequence). From its cysteine to its phenylalanine, the CDR3 spans 14 amino acids. The DNA shown is the 42-base CDR3, in frame from base 1.